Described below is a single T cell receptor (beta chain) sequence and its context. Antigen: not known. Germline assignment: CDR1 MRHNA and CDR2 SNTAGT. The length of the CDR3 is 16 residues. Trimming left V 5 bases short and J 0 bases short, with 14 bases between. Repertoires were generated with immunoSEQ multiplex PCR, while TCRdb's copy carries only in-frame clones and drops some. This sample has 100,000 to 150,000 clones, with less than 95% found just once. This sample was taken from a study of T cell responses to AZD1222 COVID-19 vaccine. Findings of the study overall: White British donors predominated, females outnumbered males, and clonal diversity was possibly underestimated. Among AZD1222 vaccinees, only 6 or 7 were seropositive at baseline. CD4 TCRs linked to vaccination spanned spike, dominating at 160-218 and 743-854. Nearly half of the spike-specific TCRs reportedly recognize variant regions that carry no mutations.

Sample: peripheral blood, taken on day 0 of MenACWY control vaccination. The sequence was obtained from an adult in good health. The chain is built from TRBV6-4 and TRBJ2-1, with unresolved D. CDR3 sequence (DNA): TGTGCCAGCAGTTTGGCAAGCCCGAGCTCCTACAATGAGCAGTTCTTC. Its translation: CASSLASPSSYNEQFF.